These 30 T cell receptor beta chains originate from one sample sequenced in a study of blood T cells in healthy people across ages. With a J-beta primer mix and a sample-barcoded 5' primer, a second PCR ran 7 to 11 cycles. TCRdb re-analysed the 5' RACE reads in MiXCR, keeping a single row per CDR3 protein. The sample includes 730,000 or so distinct CDR3 sequences, more than 40% seen only once; the top ten take 20%. The sequencing sample was made of blood. Receptors originate from a woman aged 55-69 years in good health.

The rearrangement uses TRBV7-9 and TRBJ1-2, with D unclear. The germline gives CDR1 SEHNR, CDR2 FQNEAQ (reference sequence). The germline V and J ends were trimmed by 4 bases and 6 bases, with 15 bases remaining between them. The CDR3 is 14 amino acids. The CDR3 reads CASSSEEMLNGYTF. CDR3 bases: TGTGCCAGCAGCTCAGAGGAGATGTTGAATGGCTACACCTTC.

This chain connects TRBV20-1 to TRBJ2-7; D is uncertain. V was clipped by 6 bases and J by 6 bases, with 15 bases between them. Germline CDR1 DFQATT, CDR2 SNEGSKA (reference sequence). CDR3 length: 12 amino acids. The CDR3 DNA is TGCAGTGCCCCCGGAGTTATAGGCGAGCAGTACTTC. The encoded protein is CSAPGVIGEQYF.

The genes are TRBV12-3 or TRBV12-4 and TRBJ1-1; the D gene is possibly TRBD1 (6 bases). The CDR3 sequence is 13 residues long. V dropped 3 bases and J dropped 4 bases, with 9 bases sitting between them. The CDR3 region has the DNA TGTGCCAGCAGTTTGTGGGGGCCCACTGAAGCTTTCTTT. It specifies CASSLWGPTEAFF.

In this sample, this clonotype turned up a few times. The chain couples TRBV5-1 to TRBJ2-7, with 8 nucleotides matching TRBD1. V lost 5 bases and J lost 0; bases outside the gene matches: 10. The CDR3 has 16 residues. Germline V gene sequence: CDR1 SGHRS, CDR2 YFSETQ. The CDR3 here is CASRLRTGLSSYEQYF. In DNA form, the CDR3 reads TGCGCCAGCAGATTGAGGACAGGGTTGAGCTCCTACGAGCAGTACTTC.

This clonotype was picked up many times. The chain joins TRBV4-3 to TRBJ2-1; a weak D match, TRBD1 (6 bases). The CDR3 has 15 amino acids. V was pared by 0 bases and J by 1 base, with 7 bases between. Per germline, CDR1 LGHNA and CDR2 YSLEER. The DNA for the CDR3 is TGCGCCAGCAGCCAAGAAGGGGGTTCCTACAATGAGCAGTTCTTC. This gives the protein CASSQEGGSYNEQFF.

The chain joins TRBV7-9 to TRBJ1-3; no clear D. Germline V gene sequence: CDR1 SEHNR, CDR2 FQNEAQ (reference sequence). Trimming left V 1 base short and J 2 bases short, with 15 bases between. This CDR3 contains 17 residues. The CDR3 is CASSLVGGIKTGNTIYF. The CDR3, as DNA: TGTGCCAGCAGCTTAGTTGGAGGAATCAAAACTGGAAACACCATATATTTT.

This clonotype was detected only once. The chain employs TRBV2 and TRBJ2-5, with D possibly being TRBD1 or TRBD2 (6 bases each). The J call may not be correct, given that the DNA end is closer to TRBJ2-1. The CDR3 contains 17 residues. Germline V gene data show CDR1 as SNHLY and CDR2 as FYNNEI. The CDR3 region is CASRRGAGRSDQETQFF. CDR3 DNA: TGTGCCAGCAGGAGGGGGGCCGGACGATCCGATCAAGAGACCCAGTTCTTC.

V is TRBV10-3 and J is TRBJ2-3, with TRBD2 matching 8 bases. Germline V CDR1 and CDR2: ENHRY, SYGVKD. CDR3 length: 15 amino acids. V dropped 6 bases and J dropped 3; count of bases not matched to a gene: 8. The CDR3 DNA reads TGTGCCATCAGCCGTGCGGGGGGCTCTACAGATACGCAGTATTTT. Its translation: CAISRAGGSTDTQYF.

The genes are TRBV4-2 and TRBJ2-1; 9 nucleotides match TRBD2. CDR3 length: 15 residues. The germline CDR1 and CDR2 sequences are LGHNA and YNFKEQ. V trimming: 0 bases; J trimming: 12 bases; junction bases outside the gene matches: 9. CDR3 residues: CASSQEGTSPGGQFF. In DNA, the CDR3 is TGTGCCAGCAGCCAAGAAGGGACTAGCCCCGGGGGGCAGTTCTTC.

The chain employs TRBV5-8 and TRBJ2-1, with TRBD2 matching 9 bases. The J segment lost 5 bases and the V segment lost 6 bases, leaving 9 bases of the junction unmatched. This CDR3 contains 15 residues. Germline assignment: CDR1 SGHTS and CDR2 YDEGEE. The CDR3 protein is CASTWGLAPHNEQFF. The DNA of the CDR3 is TGTGCCAGCACCTGGGGACTAGCCCCTCACAATGAGCAGTTCTTC.

CDR3 residues: CASSFGLVGNEQFF. CDR3 bases: TGTGCCAGTAGTTTCGGACTAGTTGGAAATGAGCAGTTCTTC. V usage is TRBV19 and J usage is TRBJ2-1; 7 bases are shared with TRBD2. Germline V gene sequence: CDR1 LNHDA, CDR2 SQIVND (reference sequence). The CDR3 has 14 amino acids. V dropped 5 bases and J dropped 7; count of bases not matched to a gene: 8.

This clonotype has a count of ten or more. The V call is TRBV7-2, the J call TRBJ2-5, with D possibly being TRBD2 (5 bases). This CDR3 is 13 amino acids long. Trimming removed 5 bases from V and 5 bases from J, with 12 bases in between. Germline V gene sequence: CDR1 SGHTA, CDR2 FQGNSA. The CDR3 DNA follows: TGTGCCAGCAGCCCACCTCCGGGGGAGACCCAGTACTTC. Its protein is CASSPPPGETQYF.

Turning to this clonotype: Compared with germline, one end of the junction differs, possibly owing to a read error. The rearrangement links TRBV20-1 to TRBJ2-7; 8 bases are a match to TRBD2. TRBJ2-5 matches the DNA end more closely, so the J call is doubtful. Germline loops: CDR1 DFQATT, CDR2 SNEGSKA (reference sequence). There are 14 residues in the CDR3. In DNA form, the CDR3 reads TGCAGTGCTAGCGGGGGGGCTAACCAAGGGACCCAGTACTTC. Encoded protein: CSASGGANQGTQYF.

The genes are TRBV14 and TRBJ1-2; D may be TRBD1 (6 bases). Trimming left V 2 bases short and J 2 bases short, with 12 bases between. This CDR3 has 15 residues. Germline-derived CDR1 and CDR2 are SGHDN and FVKESK. CDR3 sequence (DNA): TGTGCCAGCAGCCAACCGGGACAACAAAACTATGGCTACACCTTC. Protein product: CASSQPGQQNYGYTF.

There are a few counts of this clonotype. The chain has TRBV20-1 and TRBJ2-6, with no clear D. V was clipped by 0 bases and J by 1 base, with 10 bases between them. The length of the CDR3 is 16 residues. Per the germline V gene, CDR1 is DFQATT and CDR2 is SNEGSKA (reference sequence). This CDR3 reads CSARDGASSGANVLTF. The CDR3 DNA sequence: TGCAGTGCTAGAGATGGTGCGAGTTCTGGGGCCAACGTCCTGACTTTC.

This clonotype came up a few times. This chain connects TRBV30 to TRBJ2-3, with a tentative D call TRBD2 (5 bases). V lost 2 bases, J lost 5 bases, and 11 bases lay in between. CDR3 length: 13 residues. Germline CDR1 is GTSNPN and CDR2 is SVGIG (reference sequence). The CDR3 nucleotides are TGTGCCTGGAGTATCGGGAAACGAGATACGCAGTATTTT. Amino acids: CAWSIGKRDTQYF.

As DNA, the CDR3 is TGTGCCACCAGTAGTGGCCCCCTTCAAGAGACCCAGTTCTTC. Translating it yields CATSSGPLQETQFF. The chain joins TRBV24-1 to TRBJ2-5, with D hard to call. The end of the DNA aligns better with TRBJ2-1, so the J call may be wrong. CDR1 and CDR2 from the germline V gene are KGHDR and SFDVKD. CDR3 length: 14 residues.

Worth noting for this clonotype: This may be a read error, as it is one base from a much larger clone. This sequence joins TRBV12-3 or TRBV12-4 and TRBJ1-1, with D possibly matching TRBD1 (5 bases). The CDR3 contains 13 residues. V gave up 6 bases and J gave up 3 bases, with 11 bases separating them. Written as DNA, the CDR3 is TGTGCCAGCAGCGCCCCGGGGGACACTGAAGCTTTCTTT. It encodes CASSAPGDTEAFF.

This clonotype has only a few counts. The chain is built from TRBV6-5 and TRBJ2-7, with 7 nucleotides matching TRBD1. CDR1 is MNHEY and CDR2 is SVGAGI in the germline V gene. V dropped 0 bases and J dropped 1; count of bases not matched to a gene: 15. The CDR3 length is 19 residues. The CDR3 protein is CASSYSQSGTARRSYEQYF. The CDR3 DNA reads as TGTGCCAGCAGTTACTCTCAGTCCGGGACAGCCAGAAGGTCCTACGAGCAGTACTTC.

The V and J genes are TRBV27 and TRBJ2-1; tentatively, D is TRBD2 (6 bases). The CDR3 consists of 17 residues. Germline V gives CDR1 MNHEY, CDR2 SMNVEV (reference sequence). The V gene lost 0 bases and the J gene lost 7 bases, with 19 bases spanning the gap. DNA for the CDR3: TGTGCCAGCAGTTTATCCCTCGGGGGAGCAAGGGCGAATGAGCAGTTCTTC. Its protein is CASSLSLGGARANEQFF.

This clonotype is a singleton in its sample. The rearrangement uses TRBV6-2 or TRBV6-3 and TRBJ1-5; TRBD1 might be the D (6 bases). CDR1 MNHEY and CDR2 SVGEGT come from the germline V gene. V was trimmed by 10 bases and J by 4 bases, leaving 11 bases between them. The CDR3 sequence is 12 residues long. CDR3 residues: CANTGWNQPQHF. The CDR3 DNA reads as TGTGCCAACACAGGGTGGAATCAGCCCCAGCATTTT.

The CDR3 sequence is CASRPTGVDQPQHF. CDR3 bases: TGTGCCAGCAGGCCGACAGGGGTCGATCAGCCCCAGCATTTT. V and J are TRBV28 and TRBJ1-5; TRBD1 aligns across 8 bases. This CDR3 is 14 amino acids long. Germline CDR1 and CDR2: MDHEN and SYDVKM. V lost 6 bases to trimming and J lost 5 bases; unmatched junction nucleotides: 6.

This clonotype has a count of ten or more. This chain links TRBV2 with TRBJ2-1; no clear D. Trimming took off 6 bases at V and 7 bases at J, with 7 bases between the two ends. Germline CDR1 and CDR2: SNHLY and FYNNEI. The CDR3 spans 11 residues. CDR3 protein: CASSLKNEQFF. CDR3 in DNA: TGTGCCAGCAGCCTTAAGAATGAGCAGTTCTTC.

This clonotype was seen only a few times. The genes are TRBV9 and TRBJ2-5; D not resolved. V was cut by 0 bases and J by 5 bases, with 14 bases left in between. This CDR3 has 15 residues. Germline-derived CDR1 and CDR2 are SGDLS and YYNGEE. This chain's CDR3 is CASSVAQALGETQYF. CDR3 nucleotides: TGTGCCAGCAGCGTAGCTCAAGCTCTAGGGGAGACCCAGTACTTC.

This rearrangement joins TRBV7-2 to TRBJ1-2; 7 positions match TRBD1. Germline V gene data show CDR1 as SGHTA and CDR2 as FQGNSA. The CDR3 runs 16 residues. Germline trimming cut 3 bases from V and 0 bases from J; bases unmatched to any gene: 7. CDR3 DNA: TGTGCCAGCAGCTTGGTACGGGACAGATCTAACTATGGCTACACCTTC. It codes for CASSLVRDRSNYGYTF.

There are many counts of this clonotype. The rearrangement links TRBV3-1 to TRBJ2-3; no clear D gene. Trimming shortened V by 7 bases and J by 0 bases, and 5 bases separated the two germline ends. CDR1 and CDR2 (germline): LGHDT, YNNKEL (reference sequence). The CDR3 covers 12 residues. DNA of the CDR3: TGTGCCAGCAACCGTAGCACAGATACGCAGTATTTT. Translated, it gives CASNRSTDTQYF.

The table lists this clonotype with a few counts. The gene calls are TRBV20-1 and TRBJ2-5, with TRBD1 matching over 8 bases. Germline V lookup: CDR1 DFQATT, CDR2 SNEGSKA (reference sequence). V was pared by 5 bases and J by 4 bases, with 9 bases of the junction left unmatched. The CDR3 covers 14 residues. The CDR3 sequence: CSAPLTGVSETQYF. The CDR3 bases are TGCAGTGCTCCATTGACAGGGGTCTCAGAGACCCAGTACTTC.

This clonotype was recorded only once. V is TRBV3-1 and J is TRBJ2-7; TRBD2 agrees at 11 bases. Germline loops: CDR1 LGHDT, CDR2 YNNKEL (reference sequence). The CDR3 length is 15 residues. J was trimmed by 7 bases and V by 4 bases; bases with no gene match: 9. The CDR3 sequence: CASSRVAGGPYEQYF. In DNA, the CDR3 is TGTGCCAGCAGCCGAGTAGCGGGGGGGCCGTATGAGCAGTACTTC.

In its sample, this clonotype was seen a few times. A much larger clone is a single base away; this may be a read error. The chain combines TRBV12-3 or TRBV12-4 with TRBJ1-1; no clear D gene. V was shortened by 10 bases and J by 4 bases, with 19 bases between the two germline ends. There are 14 residues in the CDR3. DNA for the CDR3: TGTGCCAACAGCCCACGAGTTTCGGGCACTGAAGCTTTCTTT. Translation gives CANSPRVSGTEAFF.

This clonotype has just a few counts. V and J are TRBV18 and TRBJ1-4, with 10 bases fitting TRBD1. V shed 3 bases and J 7 bases; nucleotides not matched to a gene: 5. The CDR3 spans 15 residues. Germline CDR1 is KGHSH and CDR2 is LQKENI. The CDR3 protein is CASSPEGQGTEKLFF. CDR3 bases: TGTGCCAGCTCACCCGAGGGACAGGGGACTGAAAAACTGTTTTTT.